This T cell receptor beta chain is drawn from a study of OX40 agonist ivuxolimab in advanced cancers. Concerning the study at large: Ivuxolimab, which targeted the costimulatory receptor OX40 (CD134), was an agonistic, fully human IgG2 monoclonal antibody. Intravenous ivuxolimab was administered to patients every 2 weeks at six dose levels: 0.01, 0.1, 0.3, 1.5, 3 and 10 mg/kg. Among the approximately 50 dose-escalation patients, approximately 20 had hepatocellular carcinoma, around 15 melanoma, 9 renal cell carcinoma and 9 head and neck cancer. In the dose-escalation cohort, around 80% of patients were male, and the mean age was roughly 56 years with a range of about 20 to 90. Prior anti-PD-1, anti-PD-L1 or anti-CTLA-4 therapy was permitted, and 40% of dose-escalation patients had received checkpoint inhibitors. Partial responses occurred in three dose-escalation patients, of whom one had hepatocellular carcinoma and two had cutaneous melanoma. The purpose of peripheral TCRbeta sequencing was to test whether ivuxolimab changed TCR sequence diversity and led to clonal T-cell expansion. The paper describes the monotherapy dose-escalation part (N ≈ 52 patients) of the phase I trial of ivuxolimab.

The trial excluded patients who had a history of autoimmune disease or who were on systemic immunosuppression. Peripheral blood for TCR sequencing was collected from all dose cohorts at baseline, on cycle 4 day 1, and on cycle 7 day 1. The samples were taken from a phase I, first-in-human, multicenter, open-label dose-escalation trial of ivuxolimab. Adults with locally advanced or metastatic melanoma, renal cell carcinoma, hepatocellular carcinoma or head and neck squamous cell carcinoma were enrolled in the trial. Before TCR sequencing, CD4+ and CD8+ T cells were separately sorted from peripheral blood. As for this clone: Its cognate antigen has yet to be identified. No base qualities exist here, and no much larger clone lies one base off it.

Genomic DNA was extracted from sorted cells for sequencing of the TCRbeta CDR3 region. The immunoSEQ Assay was used for sequencing of TCRbeta CDR3 regions. TCRdb limited this immuneACCESS table to in-frame rearrangements with V and J called. A share of clones is missing; checked studies link under half to unresolved V genes, and the rest is unexplained. For this sample there are 55,000 to 80,000 clones; 84% appear just once. About 2.4% of the sample belongs to the ten largest clones. Study-wide findings and limitations: After ivuxolimab, CD8+ T cells had more expanded clones than CD4+ T cells on average. In partial responders in the 0.1-3.0 mg/kg groups, normalized peripheral clonal expansion was found to be among the lowest, especially among CD8+ T cells. At doses of 0.1 to 3.0 mg/kg, clonal expansion of both CD4+ and CD8+ blood T cells was observed from baseline to week 6. Which antigens the clonally expanded peripheral T cells were specific for was not determined. Low levels of normalized T-cell clonal expansion were also seen in some nonresponding patients.

At the junction V is shortened by 2 bases and J by 4 bases, with 15 bases in between. The germline V gene yields MNHNS for CDR1 and SASEGT for CDR2. The cysteine opens and the phenylalanine closes a CDR3 of 17 amino acids. Only CDR3 DNA remains: 51 bases, in frame from the first base. The chain is assembled from TRBV6-1 and TRBJ2-6; D gene: possibly TRBD1, on 5 matching bases. This material consisted of CD4+ or CD8+ T cells sorted from blood, taken in a trial of the OX40 agonist ivuxolimab. This TCR derives from an adult with an advanced solid tumor such as melanoma, head and neck, liver or kidney cancer. Here the CDR3 is given as CASSEWYQGLGANVLTF. The DNA reads as follows: TGTGCCAGCAGTGAATGGTATCAGGGCTTGGGGGCCAACGTCCTGACTTTC.